This entry concerns a single T cell receptor beta chain. Its antigen is not known. This entry belongs to a study of beta chain features in type 1 diabetes. Study outcomes and limitations: In all four CD4+ subsets, TCRB CDR3 length was significantly, moderately reduced in type 1 diabetes.

Germline lookup yields CDR1 SGHTA and CDR2 FQGTGA. Trimming shortened V by 3 bases and J by 10 bases, and 19 bases separated the two germline ends. CDR3 length: 16 residues. Of the isolated RNA, all was reverse transcribed, and so the sequenced material was expressed TCRB transcripts. The protocol was immunoSEQ multiplex PCR, while the TCRdb copy is restricted to in-frame clones and leaves out a portion. Of over 650,000 clones detected, around an eighth appear once; the ten largest clones hold 0.035% to 0.04%. This rearrangement joins TRBV7-3 to TRBJ1-6; the D is unclear. The origin of this receptor is a man aged 18-30 years with type 1 diabetes. The specimen sequenced was naive CD4+ T cells from blood. CDR3 bases: TGTGCCAGCAGCTTCAATCGTGCGGGTTTGGGCTCACCCCTCCACTTT. Translated, it gives CASSFNRAGLGSPLHF.